Each of the 18 T cell receptor beta chains below was sequenced from the same sample in a study of prognosis after radiotherapy for stage I lung cancer. Template was genomic DNA; TCR beta CDR3 amplified in two multiplex PCR rounds. Every TRBV and TRBJ gene had its own specific primer in first-round PCR. A single record per CDR3 protein comes from TCRdb applying MiXCR to the multiplex PCR reads. The repertoire has some 25,000 distinct CDR3 sequences, around 36% of them found once; the top ten carry less than 70%. The source was PBMCs, collected before or after stereotactic body radiation therapy (not recorded which). These receptors were obtained from a donor older than 45 with non-small cell lung cancer.

This clonotype was detected ten times or more. The chain carries TRBV5-6 and TRBJ2-2; tentative D call: TRBD2 (6 bases). Trimming stripped 6 bases from V and 2 bases from J, with 17 bases between. Germline CDR1 is SGHDT and CDR2 is YYEEEE. This CDR3 contains 16 residues. This CDR3 reads CASKWALRDNTGELFF. The CDR3 DNA sequence: TGTGCCAGCAAGTGGGCGCTGCGGGACAACACCGGGGAGCTGTTTTTT.

A remark on this clonotype: One junction end does not reproduce the germline sequence, and a read error may be involved. The chain joins TRBV20-1 to TRBJ2-7, with unresolved D. CDR3 size: 15 residues. Germline V gene data show CDR1 as DFQATT and CDR2 as SNEGSKA (reference sequence). The CDR3 region is CSAGDRIWSLYEQYF. The CDR3 DNA reads TGCAGTGCTGGAGATCGTATCTGGAGTCTCTACGAGCAGTACTTC.

For this clonotype: It is likely a read error: a sequence one base away is far more abundant. The J gene is TRBJ2-5, the V gene TRBV7-3, with D perhaps given as TRBD1 or TRBD2 (5 bases each). Per the germline V gene, CDR1 is SGHTA and CDR2 is FQGTGA. CDR3 size: 13 residues. The CDR3 here is CASSLEGLNEHFF. The DNA of the CDR3 is TGTGCCAGCAGCCTTGAGGGGCTCAATGAGCATTTCTTC.

Points on this clonotype: This could be a read error, since a much larger clone is one nucleotide away. This chain uses TRBV20-1 with TRBJ2-3, with unresolved D. Trimming stripped 3 bases from V and 8 bases from J, with 9 bases between. This CDR3 contains 11 residues. The germline gives CDR1 DFQATT, CDR2 SNEGSKA (reference sequence). Written as DNA, the CDR3 is TGCAGTGCTAGTTTTGCAGGTACGCAGTATTTT. This codes for CSASFAGTQYF.

This clonotype was observed many times. The chain joins TRBV6-1 to TRBJ2-5, with TRBD2 as a possible D gene (6 bases). This CDR3 contains 16 residues. CDR1 and CDR2 (germline): MNHNS, SASEGT. V lost 0 bases, J lost 2 bases, and 13 bases lay in between. The CDR3 sequence: CASSEARSGPQETQYF. CDR3 in DNA: TGTGCCAGCAGTGAAGCGCGGAGCGGGCCGCAAGAGACCCAGTACTTC.

The J gene is TRBJ1-1, the V gene TRBV28; D is undetermined. Germline CDR1 MDHEN, CDR2 SYDVKM. Trimming took off 7 bases at V and 5 bases at J, with 14 bases between the two ends. This CDR3 is built from 13 residues. CDR3 bases: TGTGCCAGCACTACGTGTTCTTTGACTGAAGCTTTCTTT. It translates to CASTTCSLTEAFF.

This clonotype was recorded many times. The chain has TRBV27 and TRBJ2-5, with D possibly being TRBD1 (6 bases). The CDR3 is 14 amino acids. The V and J ends lost 5 bases and 2 bases respectively, with 12 bases between them. CDR1 is MNHEY, CDR2 SMNVEV, per germline (reference sequence). The CDR3 reads CASSPTTGQETQYF. The CDR3 DNA sequence: TGTGCCAGCAGTCCGACGACAGGACAAGAGACCCAGTACTTC.

This clonotype was counted many times. This rearrangement joins TRBV24-1 to TRBJ2-2, with D possibly TRBD2 on 5 matching bases. CDR1 and CDR2 from the germline V gene are KGHDR and SFDVKD. The ends were cut back, 0 bases at V and 3 bases at J, with 7 bases in the middle. CDR3 length equals 15 residues. DNA of the CDR3: TGTGCCACCAGTGATTTGCAGGACTACACCGGGGAGCTGTTTTTT. Its translation is CATSDLQDYTGELFF.

This clonotype was seen many times. The genes are TRBV19 and TRBJ1-1; D is possibly TRBD1 (5 bases). This CDR3 is built from 13 residues. The V gene lost 5 bases and the J gene lost 8 bases, with 15 bases spanning the gap. Germline V gene lookup returns CDR1 LNHDA and CDR2 SQIVND (reference sequence). CDR3 DNA sequence: TGTGCCAGTAGTTACGGCTCGGGACGGGAAGCTTTCTTT. It encodes CASSYGSGREAFF.

The rearrangement joins TRBV12-5 to TRBJ2-3, with D possibly TRBD2 on 5 matching bases. The CDR3 is made up of 13 amino acids. Germline values: CDR1 LGHNT, CDR2 FRNRAP. V was shortened by 6 bases and J by 5 bases, with 12 bases between the two germline ends. The CDR3 sequence: CASGGEGGDTQYF. CDR3 sequence (DNA): TGTGCTAGTGGAGGAGAGGGCGGAGATACGCAGTATTTT.

This clonotype was seen ten or more times. The rearrangement links TRBV11-3 to TRBJ2-5; TRBD2 matches 14 bases. This CDR3 comprises 17 residues. After removal of 4 bases from V and 2 bases from J, the junction contained 6 bases not matched to a gene. CDR1 SGHNT and CDR2 YENEEA come from the germline V gene. In DNA, the CDR3 is TGTGCCAGCAGCTCCGGGACTAGCGGGAGTTATCAAGAGACCCAGTACTTC. The encoded protein is CASSSGTSGSYQETQYF.

This clonotype was picked up many times. The chain carries TRBV11-3 and TRBJ2-1, with D perhaps being TRBD1 or TRBD2 (5 bases each). The V and J ends lost 1 base and 4 bases respectively, with 8 bases between them. Germline CDR1 SGHNT, CDR2 YENEEA. The CDR3 is 14 amino acids. CDR3 amino acids: CASSLGGSYNEQFF. In DNA, the CDR3 is TGTGCCAGCAGCTTAGGGGGGTCATACAATGAGCAGTTCTTC.

At least ten counts were recorded for this clonotype. This rearrangement joins TRBV18 to TRBJ1-3; TRBD1 might be the D (6 bases). Trimming removed 1 base from V and 1 base from J, with 11 bases in between. Germline CDR1 KGHSH, CDR2 LQKENI. The CDR3 runs 16 residues. The CDR3 DNA reads as TGTGCCAGCTCACCACGGGACATTGGATCTGGAAACACCATATATTTT. Translation: CASSPRDIGSGNTIYF.

V is TRBV6-5 and J is TRBJ2-7; unclear D gene. Germline V lookup: CDR1 MNHEY, CDR2 SVGAGI. The CDR3 extends over 14 amino acids. Written as DNA, the CDR3 is TGTTCCATCAGTTACTCACAAGGCTCCTACGAGCAGTACTTC. Translation: CSISYSQGSYEQYF.

This clonotype was observed at least ten times. The chain has TRBV4-1 and TRBJ2-1; D is unclear. The CDR3 spans 11 residues. V gave up 6 bases and J gave up 8 bases, with 8 bases separating them. Germline loops: CDR1 MGHRA, CDR2 YSYEKL. CDR3 residues: CASRRFDEQFF. The DNA for the CDR3 is TGCGCCAGCAGAAGGTTCGATGAGCAGTTCTTC.

V is TRBV30 and J is TRBJ2-5, with D unresolved. The germline V and J ends were trimmed by 4 bases and 5 bases, with 8 bases remaining between them. CDR3 length equals 11 residues. Looked up from germline, CDR1 is GTSNPN and CDR2 is SVGIG (reference sequence). CDR3 DNA sequence: TGTGCCTGGAAGGGCTGGGAGACCCAGTACTTC. Protein: CAWKGWETQYF. Full variable domain (outside the CDR3, taken from reference TRBV30 and TRBJ2-5): SQTIHQWPATLVQPVGSPLSLECTVEGTSNPNLYWYRQAAGRGLQLLFYSVGIGQISSEVPQNLSASRPQDRQFILSSKKLLLSDSGFYLCAWKGWETQYFGPGTRLLVL.

Turning to this clonotype: Just one base apart from a much larger clone, this may be a read error. The chain is built from TRBV3-1 and TRBJ2-1; D is perhaps TRBD2 (6 bases). CDR1 is LGHDT and CDR2 is YNNKEL in the germline V gene (reference sequence). The V end lost 3 bases, the J end lost 10 bases, and 10 bases lay between the germline ends. The CDR3 contains 12 residues. Written as DNA, the CDR3 is TGTGCCAGCAGCCAGGCTAGCGTGGAGCAGTTCTTC. Amino acids: CASSQASVEQFF.

Many counts were recorded for this clonotype. J is TRBJ2-1 and V is TRBV3-1; D is possibly TRBD2 (6 bases). The CDR3 consists of 14 residues. Germline V gene data show CDR1 as LGHDT and CDR2 as YNNKEL (reference sequence). V shed 6 bases and J shed 7 bases, with 16 bases lying between them. CDR3 sequence reads: CASRRGNGENEQFF. The CDR3 DNA reads TGTGCCAGCAGACGGGGGAATGGAGAGAATGAGCAGTTCTTC.